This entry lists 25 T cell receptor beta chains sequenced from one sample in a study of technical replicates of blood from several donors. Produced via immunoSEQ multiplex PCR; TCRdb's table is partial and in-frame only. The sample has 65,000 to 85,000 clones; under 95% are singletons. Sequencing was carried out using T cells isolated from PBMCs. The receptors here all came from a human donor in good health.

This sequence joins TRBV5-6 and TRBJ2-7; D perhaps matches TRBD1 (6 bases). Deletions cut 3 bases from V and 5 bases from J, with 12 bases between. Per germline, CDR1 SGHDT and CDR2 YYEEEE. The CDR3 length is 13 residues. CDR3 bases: TGTGCCAGCAGCTCACAGGGTAGGGACGAGCAGTACTTC. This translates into CASSSQGRDEQYF.

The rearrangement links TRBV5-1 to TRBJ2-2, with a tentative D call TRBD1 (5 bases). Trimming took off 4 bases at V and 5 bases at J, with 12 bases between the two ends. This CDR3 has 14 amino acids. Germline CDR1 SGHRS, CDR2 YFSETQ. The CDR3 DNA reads TGCGCCAGCAGCCCACTTAGGGGTACCGGGGAGCTGTTTTTT. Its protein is CASSPLRGTGELFF.

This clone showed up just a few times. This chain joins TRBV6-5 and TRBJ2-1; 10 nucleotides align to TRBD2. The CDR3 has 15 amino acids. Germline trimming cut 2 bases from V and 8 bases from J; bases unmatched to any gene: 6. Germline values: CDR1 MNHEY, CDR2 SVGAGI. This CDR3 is CASSYPSGSIDEQFF. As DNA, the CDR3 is TGTGCCAGCAGTTACCCTAGCGGGAGCATCGATGAGCAGTTCTTC.

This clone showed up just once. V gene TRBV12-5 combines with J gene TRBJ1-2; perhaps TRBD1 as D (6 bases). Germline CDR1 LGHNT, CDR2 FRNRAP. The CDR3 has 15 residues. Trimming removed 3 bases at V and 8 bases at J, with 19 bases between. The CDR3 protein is CASGLGAGANGGYTF. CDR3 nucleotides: TGTGCTAGTGGTTTAGGGGCAGGGGCAAACGGGGGCTACACCTTC.

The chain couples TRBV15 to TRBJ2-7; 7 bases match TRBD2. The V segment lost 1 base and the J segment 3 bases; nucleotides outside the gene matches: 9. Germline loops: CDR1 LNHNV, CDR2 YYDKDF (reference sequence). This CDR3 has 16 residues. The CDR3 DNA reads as TGTGCCACCAGCAGAGGAGGAACTAGCGAGGGCTACGAGCAGTACTTC. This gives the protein CATSRGGTSEGYEQYF.

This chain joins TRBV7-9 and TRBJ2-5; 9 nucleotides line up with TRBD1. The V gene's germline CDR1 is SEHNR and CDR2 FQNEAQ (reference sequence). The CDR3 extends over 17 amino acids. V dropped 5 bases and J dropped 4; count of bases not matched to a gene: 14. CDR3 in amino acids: CASSPKPGQGGSETQYF. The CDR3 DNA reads TGTGCCAGCAGCCCCAAACCGGGACAGGGAGGGTCAGAGACCCAGTACTTC.

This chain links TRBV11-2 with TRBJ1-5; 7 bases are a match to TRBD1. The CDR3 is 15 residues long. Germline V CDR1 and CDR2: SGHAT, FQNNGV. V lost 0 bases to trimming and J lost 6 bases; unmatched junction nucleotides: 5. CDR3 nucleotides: TGTGCCAGCAGCTTAGACAGGGGGTACAGTCAGCCCCAGCATTTT. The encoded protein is CASSLDRGYSQPQHF.

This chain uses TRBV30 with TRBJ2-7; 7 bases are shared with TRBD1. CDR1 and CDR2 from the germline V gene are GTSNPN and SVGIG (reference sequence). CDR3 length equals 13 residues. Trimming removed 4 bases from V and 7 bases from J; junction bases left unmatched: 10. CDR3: CAWTTQGFGEQYF. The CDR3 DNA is TGTGCCTGGACCACACAGGGGTTTGGAGAGCAGTACTTC.

DNA for the CDR3: TGTGCCAGCAGCGTAGGTAGCGGTCCCACAGATACGCAGTATTTT. Translating it yields CASSVGSGPTDTQYF. The chain uses TRBV9 and TRBJ2-3; TRBD2 is a possible D gene (6 bases). CDR3 length: 15 amino acids. Deletions cut 0 bases from V and 2 bases from J, with 10 bases between. Germline CDR1 and CDR2: SGDLS and YYNGEE.

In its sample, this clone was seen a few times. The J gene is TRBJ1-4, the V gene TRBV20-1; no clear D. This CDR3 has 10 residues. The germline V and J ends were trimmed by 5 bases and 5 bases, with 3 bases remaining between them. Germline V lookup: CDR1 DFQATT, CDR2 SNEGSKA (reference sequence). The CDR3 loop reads CSAQNEKLFF. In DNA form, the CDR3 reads TGCAGTGCTCAGAATGAAAAACTGTTTTTT.

The CDR3 here is CASSLLAGRHYEQYF. CDR3 nucleotides: TGCGCCAGCAGCCTTCTAGCGGGGCGTCACTACGAGCAGTACTTC. This chain joins TRBV4-1 and TRBJ2-7; 9 bases agree with TRBD2. This CDR3 contains 15 residues. J lost 3 bases, V lost 4 bases, and 7 bases had no gene match. The germline V gene has CDR1 MGHRA and CDR2 YSYEKL.

The CDR3 region has the DNA TGTGCCAGCAGCGGGATTGGGGAAAACATTCAGTACTTC. As protein: CASSGIGENIQYF. V usage is TRBV6-1 and J usage is TRBJ2-4; tentative D call: TRBD2 (5 bases). The CDR3 has 13 residues. CDR1 and CDR2 from the germline V gene are MNHNS and SASEGT. The germline V and J ends were trimmed by 6 bases and 5 bases, with 11 bases remaining between them.

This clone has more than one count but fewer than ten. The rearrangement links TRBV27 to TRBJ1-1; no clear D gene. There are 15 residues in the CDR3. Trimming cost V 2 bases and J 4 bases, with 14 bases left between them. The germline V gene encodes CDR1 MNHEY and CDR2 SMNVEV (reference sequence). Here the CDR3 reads CASSLRYVSITEAFF. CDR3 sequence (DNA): TGTGCCAGCAGTTTAAGATACGTGAGCATCACTGAAGCTTTCTTT.

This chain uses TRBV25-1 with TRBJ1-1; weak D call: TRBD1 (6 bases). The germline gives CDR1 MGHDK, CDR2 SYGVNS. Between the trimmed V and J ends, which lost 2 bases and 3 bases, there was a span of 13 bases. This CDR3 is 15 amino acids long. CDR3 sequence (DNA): TGTGCCAGCAGTGAAGGGGGGGCAGGGCACACTGAAGCTTTCTTT. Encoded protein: CASSEGGAGHTEAFF.

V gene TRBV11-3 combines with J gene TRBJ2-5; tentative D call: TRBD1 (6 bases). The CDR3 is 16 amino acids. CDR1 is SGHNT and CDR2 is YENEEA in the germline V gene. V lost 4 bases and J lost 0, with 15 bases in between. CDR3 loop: CASSSTLGADQETQYF. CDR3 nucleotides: TGTGCCAGCAGCTCCACCTTGGGGGCCGACCAAGAGACCCAGTACTTC.

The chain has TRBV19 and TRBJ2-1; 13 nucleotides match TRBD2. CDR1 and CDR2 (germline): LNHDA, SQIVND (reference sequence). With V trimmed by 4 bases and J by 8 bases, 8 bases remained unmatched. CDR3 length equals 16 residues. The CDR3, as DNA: TGTGCCAGTAGTAACCCACTAGCGGGAGGGAGGTATGAGCAGTTCTTC. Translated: CASSNPLAGGRYEQFF. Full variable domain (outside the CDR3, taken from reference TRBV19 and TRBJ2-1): DGGITQSPKYLFRKEGQNVTLSCEQNLNHDAMYWYRQDPGQGLRLIYYSQIVNDFQKGDIAEGYSVSREKKESFPLTVTSAQKNPTAFYLCASSNPLAGGRYEQFFGPGTRLTVL.

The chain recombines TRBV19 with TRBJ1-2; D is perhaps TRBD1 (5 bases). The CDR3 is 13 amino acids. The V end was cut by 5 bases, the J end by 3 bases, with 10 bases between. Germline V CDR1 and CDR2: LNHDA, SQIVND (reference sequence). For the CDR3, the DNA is TGTGCCAGTAGTCCGTCGACAGACTATGGCTACACCTTC. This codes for CASSPSTDYGYTF.

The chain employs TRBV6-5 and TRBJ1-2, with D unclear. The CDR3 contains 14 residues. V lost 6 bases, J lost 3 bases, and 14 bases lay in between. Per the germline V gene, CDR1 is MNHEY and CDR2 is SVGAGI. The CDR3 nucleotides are TGTGCCAGCAGCTATACCCCTCGGGACTATGGCTACACCTTC. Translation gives CASSYTPRDYGYTF.

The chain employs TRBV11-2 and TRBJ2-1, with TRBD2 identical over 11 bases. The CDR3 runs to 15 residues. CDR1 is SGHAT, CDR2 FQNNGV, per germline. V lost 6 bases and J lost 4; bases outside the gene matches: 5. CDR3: CASRGGTSGYNEQFF. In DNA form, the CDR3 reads TGTGCCAGCAGGGGAGGGACTAGCGGTTACAATGAGCAGTTCTTC.

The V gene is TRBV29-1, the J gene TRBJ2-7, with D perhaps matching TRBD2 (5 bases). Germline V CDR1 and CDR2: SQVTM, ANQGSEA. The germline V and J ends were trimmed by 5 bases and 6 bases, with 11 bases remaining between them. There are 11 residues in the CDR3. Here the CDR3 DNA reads TGCAGCGTTCTTACGGAGGTCGAGCAGTACTTC. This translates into CSVLTEVEQYF.

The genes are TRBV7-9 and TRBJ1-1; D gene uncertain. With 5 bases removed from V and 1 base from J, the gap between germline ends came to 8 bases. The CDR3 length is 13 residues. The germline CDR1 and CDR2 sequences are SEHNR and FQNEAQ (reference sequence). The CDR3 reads CASSKERNTEAFF. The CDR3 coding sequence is TGTGCCAGCAGCAAGGAGAGGAACACTGAAGCTTTCTTT.

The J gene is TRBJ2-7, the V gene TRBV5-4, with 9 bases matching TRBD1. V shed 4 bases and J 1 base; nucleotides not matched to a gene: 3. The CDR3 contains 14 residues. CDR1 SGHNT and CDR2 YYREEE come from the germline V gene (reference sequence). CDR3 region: CASSGTGKSYEQYF. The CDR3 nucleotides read TGTGCCAGCAGCGGGACAGGGAAGTCCTACGAGCAGTACTTC.

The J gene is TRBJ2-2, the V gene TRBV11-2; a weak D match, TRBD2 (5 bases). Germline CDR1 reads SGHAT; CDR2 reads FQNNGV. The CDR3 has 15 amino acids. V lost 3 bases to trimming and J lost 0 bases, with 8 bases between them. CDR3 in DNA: TGTGCCAGCAGCTTGGCCGGGACGAACACCGGGGAGCTGTTTTTT. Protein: CASSLAGTNTGELFF.

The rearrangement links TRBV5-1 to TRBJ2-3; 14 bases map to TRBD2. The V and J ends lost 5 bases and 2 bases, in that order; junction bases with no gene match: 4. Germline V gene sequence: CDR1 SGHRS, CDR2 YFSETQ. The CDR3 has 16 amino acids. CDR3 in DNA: TGCGCCAGCAGGAGGACTAGCGGGGGGCCCACAGATACGCAGTATTTT. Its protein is CASRRTSGGPTDTQYF.

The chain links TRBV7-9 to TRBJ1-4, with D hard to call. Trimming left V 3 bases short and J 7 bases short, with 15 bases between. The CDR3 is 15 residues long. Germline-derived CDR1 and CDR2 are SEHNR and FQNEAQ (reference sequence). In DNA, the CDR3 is TGTGCCAGCAGCTTCCTGGGAGGACTGAGTGAAAAACTGTTTTTT. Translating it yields CASSFLGGLSEKLFF.